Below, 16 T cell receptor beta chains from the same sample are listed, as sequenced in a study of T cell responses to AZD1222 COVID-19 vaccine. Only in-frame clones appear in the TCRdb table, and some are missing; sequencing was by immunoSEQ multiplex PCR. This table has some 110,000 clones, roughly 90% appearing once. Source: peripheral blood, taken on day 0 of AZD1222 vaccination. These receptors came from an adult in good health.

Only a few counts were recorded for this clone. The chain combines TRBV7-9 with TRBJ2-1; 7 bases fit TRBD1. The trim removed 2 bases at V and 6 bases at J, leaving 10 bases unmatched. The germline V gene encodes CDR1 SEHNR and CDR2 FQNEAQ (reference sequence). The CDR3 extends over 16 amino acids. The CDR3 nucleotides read TGTGCCAGCAGCTTAATCGGAAACAGGGGTGGCAATGAGCAGTTCTTC. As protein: CASSLIGNRGGNEQFF.

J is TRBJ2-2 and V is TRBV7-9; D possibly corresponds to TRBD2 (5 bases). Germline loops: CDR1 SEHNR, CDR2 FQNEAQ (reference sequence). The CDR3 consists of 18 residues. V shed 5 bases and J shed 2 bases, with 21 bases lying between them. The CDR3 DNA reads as TGTGCCAGCAGCGGCCCTTCATCCAGCGGTCCTAACACCGGGGAGCTGTTTTTT. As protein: CASSGPSSSGPNTGELFF.

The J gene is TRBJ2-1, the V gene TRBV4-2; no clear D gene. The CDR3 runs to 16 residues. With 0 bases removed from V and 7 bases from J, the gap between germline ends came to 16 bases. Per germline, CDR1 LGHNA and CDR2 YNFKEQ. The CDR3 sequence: CASSQDGPVSPNEQFF. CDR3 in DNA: TGTGCCAGCAGCCAAGACGGCCCCGTTTCCCCAAATGAGCAGTTCTTC.

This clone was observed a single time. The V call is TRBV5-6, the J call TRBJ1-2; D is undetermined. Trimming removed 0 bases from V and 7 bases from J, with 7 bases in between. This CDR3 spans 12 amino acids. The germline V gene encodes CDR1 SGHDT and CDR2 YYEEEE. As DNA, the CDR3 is TGTGCCAGCAGCTTGGGGGCGAGTGGCTACACCTTC. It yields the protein CASSLGASGYTF. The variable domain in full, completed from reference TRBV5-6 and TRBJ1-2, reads DAGVTQSPTHLIKTRGQQVTLRCSPKSGHDTVSWYQQALGQGPQFIFQYYEEEERQRGNFPDRFSGHQFPNYSSELNVNALLLGDSALYLCASSLGASGYTFGSGTRLTVV.

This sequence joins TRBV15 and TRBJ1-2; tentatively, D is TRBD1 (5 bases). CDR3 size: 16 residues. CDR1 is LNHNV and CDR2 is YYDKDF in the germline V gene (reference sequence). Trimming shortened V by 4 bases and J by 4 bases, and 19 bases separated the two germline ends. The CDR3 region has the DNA TGTGCCACCAGCACCCCGAAGACAGTTATCACCTATGGCTACACCTTC. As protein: CATSTPKTVITYGYTF.

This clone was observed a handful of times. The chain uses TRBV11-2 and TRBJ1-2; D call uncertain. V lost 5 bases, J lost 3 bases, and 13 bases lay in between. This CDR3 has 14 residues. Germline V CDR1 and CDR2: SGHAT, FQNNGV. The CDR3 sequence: CASSPIRNHYGYTF. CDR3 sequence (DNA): TGTGCCAGCAGCCCAATCAGGAACCACTATGGCTACACCTTC.

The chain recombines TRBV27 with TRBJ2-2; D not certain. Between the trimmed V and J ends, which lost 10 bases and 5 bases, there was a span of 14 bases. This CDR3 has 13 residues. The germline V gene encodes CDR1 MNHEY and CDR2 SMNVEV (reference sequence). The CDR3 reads CAIRKPSTGELFF. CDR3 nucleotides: TGTGCCATCCGTAAACCTTCAACCGGGGAGCTGTTTTTT.

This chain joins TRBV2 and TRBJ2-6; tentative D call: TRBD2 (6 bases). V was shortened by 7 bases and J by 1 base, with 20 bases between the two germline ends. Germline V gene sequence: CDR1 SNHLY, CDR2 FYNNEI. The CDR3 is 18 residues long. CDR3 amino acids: CASNKNPGLESGANVLTF. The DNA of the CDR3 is TGTGCCAGCAATAAAAATCCGGGACTTGAATCTGGGGCCAACGTCCTGACTTTC.

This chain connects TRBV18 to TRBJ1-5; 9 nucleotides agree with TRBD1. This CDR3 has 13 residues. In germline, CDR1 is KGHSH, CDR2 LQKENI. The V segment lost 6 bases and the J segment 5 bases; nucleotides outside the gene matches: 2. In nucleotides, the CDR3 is TGTGCCAGCTCCCGGACAGGGGATCAGCCCCAGCATTTT. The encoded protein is CASSRTGDQPQHF.

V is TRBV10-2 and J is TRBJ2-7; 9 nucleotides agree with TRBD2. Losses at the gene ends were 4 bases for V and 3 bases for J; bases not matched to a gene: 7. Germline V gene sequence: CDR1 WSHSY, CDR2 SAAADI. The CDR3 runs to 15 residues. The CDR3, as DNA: TGCGCCAGCAGTGGACTAGCGGAGGGGCACTACGAGCAGTACTTC. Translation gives CASSGLAEGHYEQYF.

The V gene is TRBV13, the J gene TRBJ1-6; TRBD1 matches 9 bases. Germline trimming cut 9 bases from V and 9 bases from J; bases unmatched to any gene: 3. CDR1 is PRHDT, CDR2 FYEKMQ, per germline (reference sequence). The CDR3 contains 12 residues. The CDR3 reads CASTGGFSPLHF. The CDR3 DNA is TGTGCCAGTACAGGGGGCTTTTCACCCCTCCACTTT.

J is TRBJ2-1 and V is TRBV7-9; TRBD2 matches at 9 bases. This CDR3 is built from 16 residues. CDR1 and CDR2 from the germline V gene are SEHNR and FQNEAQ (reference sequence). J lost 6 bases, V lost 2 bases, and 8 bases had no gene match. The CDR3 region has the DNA TGTGCCAGCAGCTTATCACTAGCGGGTCTCCCCAATGAGCAGTTCTTC. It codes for CASSLSLAGLPNEQFF. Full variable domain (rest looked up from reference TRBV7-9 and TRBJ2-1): DTGVSQNPRHKITKRGQNVTFRCDPISEHNRLYWYRQTLGQGPEFLTYFQNEAQLEKSRLLSDRFSAERPKGSFSTLEIQRTEQGDSAMYLCASSLSLAGLPNEQFFGPGTRLTVL.

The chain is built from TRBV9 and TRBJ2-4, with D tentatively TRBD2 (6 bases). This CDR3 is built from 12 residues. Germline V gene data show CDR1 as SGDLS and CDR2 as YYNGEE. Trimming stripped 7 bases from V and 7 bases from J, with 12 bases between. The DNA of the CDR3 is TGTGCCAGCGGGAGCCGGGGGAACATTCAGTACTTC. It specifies CASGSRGNIQYF.

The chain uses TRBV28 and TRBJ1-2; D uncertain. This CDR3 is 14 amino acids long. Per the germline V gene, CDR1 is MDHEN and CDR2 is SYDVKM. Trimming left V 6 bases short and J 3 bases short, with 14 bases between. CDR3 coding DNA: TGTGCCAGCAGCACCCTAGGCAGCCACTATGGCTACACCTTC. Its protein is CASSTLGSHYGYTF.

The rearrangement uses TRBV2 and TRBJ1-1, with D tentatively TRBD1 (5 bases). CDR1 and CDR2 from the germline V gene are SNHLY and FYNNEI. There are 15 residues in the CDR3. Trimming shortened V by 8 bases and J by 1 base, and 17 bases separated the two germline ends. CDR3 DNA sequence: TGTGCCAGCCCCCGGGGGGGAAGGGAGAACACTGAAGCTTTCTTT. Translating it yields CASPRGGRENTEAFF.

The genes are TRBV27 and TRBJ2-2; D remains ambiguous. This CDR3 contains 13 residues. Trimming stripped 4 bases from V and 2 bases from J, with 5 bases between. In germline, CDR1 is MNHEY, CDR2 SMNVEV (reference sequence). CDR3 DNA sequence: TGTGCCAGCAGTTGGGTTAACACCGGGGAGCTGTTTTTT. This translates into CASSWVNTGELFF.